This T cell receptor beta chain was observed in a study of siplizumab effects on memory and regulatory T cells. Points from the study as a whole: Among mappable alloreactive CD4+ clones, the Treg-derived fraction averaged approximately 70% with siplizumab versus about 25% in controls. Naive T cells seemed more diverse than memory cells; they also seemed major alloresponse contributors. The authors did not confirm suppressive function in proliferating Tregs from siplizumab cultures.

A single count supports this clone. What it recognizes is unknown. Trimming took 3 bases from V and 2 from J; bases not matched to a gene: 15. Germline V CDR1 and CDR2: SGDLS, YYNGEE. CDR3 length: 19 residues. Researchers sequenced unstimulated naive, memory, effector memory and TEMRA subsets in a few donor pairs. Clones were read by immunoSEQ multiplex PCR, and TCRdb kept only the in-frame ones, dropping some. The repertoire holds over 45,000 clones, with over 95% as singletons. V and J are TRBV9 and TRBJ2-2; 8 bases fit TRBD1. The receptor was isolated from a human donor in good health. What was sequenced was naive CD8+ T cells sorted from blood. CDR3: CASSGGPYLTGVNTGELFF. The CDR3 bases are TGTGCCAGCAGCGGAGGCCCATATTTGACAGGGGTTAACACCGGGGAGCTGTTTTTT.